This T cell receptor beta chain appears in the sequencing data of a study of tumor-infiltrating lymphocytes in oesophageal squamous cell carcinoma. Germline V gives CDR1 WSHSY, CDR2 SAAADI. The CDR3 is 14 amino acids. Trimming removed 3 bases at V and 5 bases at J, with 13 bases between. TCRdb ran MiXCR on the reads and lists one entry per CDR3 protein. Seen here are roughly 12,000 distinct CDR3 sequences, around 50% observed once, and the top ten hold about three fifths. This chain connects TRBV10-2 to TRBJ2-5; D perhaps matches TRBD1 (5 bases). This clonotype was sampled from a female donor with esophageal squamous cell carcinoma. What was sequenced was blood. CDR3 amino acids: CASSDQGTEETQYF. The CDR3 region has the DNA TGCGCCAGCAGTGATCAGGGTACAGAGGAGACCCAGTACTTC.